The rows below give T cell receptor beta chains drawn from one sample of a study of T-cell reconstitution after alpha-beta-depleted transplantation in children. TCRdb redid the calling of the PCR reads with MiXCR, one entry per CDR3 protein. The data show around 490,000 distinct CDR3 sequences, with approximately 10% seen just once and roughly 15% held by the top ten. Sequences were derived from PBMCs, mostly from graft donor cells, sampled 180 days after TCRalphabeta/CD19-depleted stem cell transplant. The receptors here all came from a female patient aged 2-15 years who had a stem cell transplant for aplastic anemia, so the T cells may come from the graft donor. Each CDR3 is given with its conserved first and last residue. A D gene is named only where the DNA matches it firmly.

J gene,D gene,V gene,CDR3 protein
TRBJ2-4,NA,TRBV18,CASSTAGPGENIQYF
TRBJ1-1,NA,TRBV28,CASRGLNTEAFF
TRBJ2-5,TRBD1,TRBV7-6,CASSPRTGRSETQYF
TRBJ2-1,TRBD1,TRBV9,CASSDTGTGPNEQFF
TRBJ2-1,TRBD2,TRBV5-6,CASSWSVAGGVYNEQFF
TRBJ2-1,TRBD1,TRBV5-1,CASSSGQGALDEQFF
TRBJ2-7,NA,TRBV6-6,CASSSTPSEQYF
TRBJ1-1,TRBD1,TRBV4-1,CASSHHTGGAPMNTEAFF
TRBJ2-3,TRBD2,TRBV7-2,CASSLGGGVNTQYF
TRBJ2-7,TRBD1,TRBV27,CASSPIRDRGSEQYF
TRBJ2-3,TRBD2,TRBV7-9,CASSLAGPSGSADTQYF
TRBJ2-7,TRBD1,TRBV12-3/TRBV12-4,CASRGQGEGEQYF
TRBJ2-5,TRBD2,TRBV12-3/TRBV12-4,CASSRGLAGGSPETQYF
TRBJ2-7,TRBD1,TRBV27,CASSLSTGDEQYF
TRBJ2-1,TRBD2,TRBV27,CASSLLAGGPRNEQFF
TRBJ2-6,TRBD1,TRBV18,CASSHGQGQSSGANVLTF
TRBJ2-1,TRBD2,TRBV11-1,CASSSLAGGNFINNEQFF
TRBJ2-7,NA,TRBV28,CASSTTYEQYF
TRBJ1-1,NA,TRBV4-1,CASSQGGLGGANTEAFF
TRBJ2-1,NA,TRBV5-5,CASSPGGPSYNEQFF
TRBJ1-4,NA,TRBV6-5,CASSYRIPIATNEKLFF
TRBJ2-5,NA,TRBV29-1,CSVEPRDRGILAQYF
TRBJ2-1,TRBD2,TRBV5-1,CASSLGLAVYNEQFF
TRBJ1-1,NA,TRBV12-3/TRBV12-4,CASSFVGTEAFF
TRBJ2-7,NA,TRBV4-3,CASSRASGASYEQYF
TRBJ1-1,TRBD1,TRBV10-1,CASSPTTGIAFF
TRBJ2-3,NA,TRBV27,CASSFTSPATQYF
TRBJ2-1,NA,TRBV20-1,CSARDGWRYSYNEQFF
TRBJ2-7,TRBD1,TRBV6-1,CASRAERDRAPEQYF
TRBJ2-1,TRBD2,TRBV7-9,CASSSVSGSSYNEQFF
TRBJ1-5,NA,TRBV10-3,CAISGPGPAAGNQPQHF
TRBJ2-1,NA,TRBV14,CASSRVGTGSPEQFF
TRBJ1-5,NA,TRBV7-9,CASSSGNLPQHF
TRBJ2-5,TRBD2,TRBV30,CAWKGGRAETQYF
TRBJ1-4,TRBD1,TRBV20-1,CSARSNRDRGRKLFF
TRBJ2-1,TRBD2,TRBV7-7,CASSPAGVTYNEQFF
TRBJ1-1,TRBD1,TRBV18,CASSPNRQGAEAFF
TRBJ2-5,NA,TRBV15,CATSSGGGETQYF
TRBJ2-7,NA,TRBV5-1,CASSLGGNTYEQYF
TRBJ2-7,NA,TRBV28,CASSWGSGSPYEQYF
TRBJ2-7,TRBD2,TRBV4-2,CASSQERGGRSHEQYF